This T cell receptor beta chain was identified in a study of blood T cells in healthy people across ages. Whole-study findings and limits: It was the long-lived donors that had more naive CD4+ cells and higher diversity than aged donors. Observed TCR beta diversity showed a strong correlation with the percentage of naive T cells as measured by flow cytometry.

For this clonotype: The antigen is undetermined.

Primed by a sample-barcoded 5' primer and a J-beta primer mix, a second PCR proceeded for about 6 to 12 cycles. Each cDNA was tagged by a template-switch adaptor containing 12 random nucleotides. TCRdb redid the calling of the 5' RACE reads with MiXCR, one entry per CDR3 protein. The sample yields approximately 900,000 distinct CDR3 sequences, 25% to 30% seen once. The germline CDR1 and CDR2 sequences are SGHTA and FQGNSA. The CDR3 covers 17 residues. V lost 5 bases and J 6 bases, leaving 22 bases between the germline ends. These data also featured in a second study, about T cells of mothers and their children.

The genes are TRBV7-2 and TRBJ2-2, with a tentative D call TRBD2 (6 bases). The clonotype comes from a woman aged 40-49 years in good health. The sample taken for sequencing was blood. CDR3 amino acids: CASSQVLASTRAGELFF. CDR3 bases: TGTGCCAGCAGCCAAGTACTAGCCTCGACAAGGGCCGGGGAGCTGTTTTTT.